This T cell receptor beta chain emerged from a study of CD8+ T cells in alopecia areata. Whole-study context: By percentage of affected scalp area, the severity of treated patients was scored. Study results and limitations: Links between baseline CD8+ expansion and response need larger treated cohorts. Clarity of TCR sharing across patients fell short of that in mice, possibly HLA-related.

This sample's treatment: oral pan-JAK inhibitor, 5-10 mg twice daily. Lesional scalp tissue (obtained by punch biopsy) and peripheral blood were collected from alopecia areata patients. Comment on this clone: What it binds is unknown.

Extracted RNA was reverse transcribed into cDNA, the sequencing template. The table came from immunoSEQ multiplex PCR; TCRdb's copy has only in-frame clones and leaves some out. There are more than 95,000 clones in the sample; about 54% occur only once, and around 30% lies in the top ten. The CDR3 has 15 residues. Germline loops: CDR1 SQVTM, CDR2 ANQGSEA. Deletions cut 2 bases from V and 0 bases from J, with 12 bases between. The receptor comes from a human donor with alopecia areata. The sample was CD8+ T cells sorted from blood, taken at week 4, from a patient treated with tofacitinib. This chain uses TRBV29-1 with TRBJ2-3, with a tentative D call TRBD2 (6 bases). Here the CDR3 reads CSVESSSASTDTQYF. As DNA, the CDR3 is TGCAGCGTTGAATCGTCTAGCGCAAGCACAGATACGCAGTATTTT.